Each of the 14 T cell receptor beta chains below was sequenced from the same sample in a study of T cell changes during pregnancy in multiple sclerosis. TCRdb's copy holds only in-frame clones and misses some; the assay was immunoSEQ multiplex PCR. The sample has tens of thousands of clones; about 85% are singletons. This sample comprised CD4+ T cells from peripheral blood mononuclear cells, obtained before pregnancy. The origin of the receptors is a female donor with multiple sclerosis, enrolled in a pregnancy study.

With respect to this clone: Mismatch with germline at one junction end may stem from a read error. This chain uses TRBV19 with TRBJ2-7; TRBD1 agrees at 7 bases. The CDR3 loop spans 16 amino acids. The germline gives CDR1 LNHDA, CDR2 SQIVND (reference sequence). The CDR3 bases are TGTGCCAGTAGTATGGTAGCCCGAGACAGGGACCCCGCTGTTCACTTC. This codes for CASSMVARDRDPAVHF. Supplemented by reference TRBV19 and TRBJ2-7, the full variable domain reads DGGITQSPKYLFRKEGQNVTLSCEQNLNHDAMYWYRQDPGQGLRLIYYSQIVNDFQKGDIAEGYSVSREKKESFPLTVTSAQKNPTAFYLCASSMVARDRDPAVHFGPGTRLTVT.

The J gene is TRBJ1-4, the V gene TRBV6-6, with D perhaps matching TRBD1 (6 bases). The V end lost 8 bases, the J end lost 5 bases, and 15 bases lay between the germline ends. The CDR3 has 14 amino acids. CDR1 is MNHNY, CDR2 SVGAGI, per germline (reference sequence). CDR3 residues: CASGSGELNEKLFF. The CDR3, as DNA: TGTGCCAGCGGGTCAGGGGAATTGAATGAAAAACTGTTTTTT.

The V gene is TRBV7-9, the J gene TRBJ1-2; TRBD1 aligns across 8 bases. Germline assignment: CDR1 SEHNR and CDR2 FQNEAQ (reference sequence). After removal of 8 bases from V and 4 bases from J, the junction contained 6 bases not matched to a gene. CDR3 length equals 13 residues. The CDR3 here is CASQSGTGYGYTF. The CDR3 region has the DNA TGTGCCAGCCAATCCGGGACAGGCTATGGCTACACCTTC.

The V and J genes are TRBV19 and TRBJ2-7; 12 nucleotides line up with TRBD1. The CDR3 covers 13 residues. V trimming: 8 bases; J trimming: 5 bases; junction bases outside the gene matches: 4. Germline V gives CDR1 LNHDA, CDR2 SQIVND (reference sequence). For the CDR3, the DNA is TGTGCCAGTCGGGACAGGGGGCGAGACGAGCAGTACTTC. Its translation: CASRDRGRDEQYF.

CDR3 amino acids: CASSASQGLYEKLFF. The CDR3 coding sequence is TGTGCCAGCAGTGCCTCTCAGGGACTGTATGAAAAACTGTTTTTT. The chain is built from TRBV6-5 and TRBJ1-4, with a possible D match to TRBD1 (5 bases). V lost 5 bases and J lost 6, with 16 bases in between. The CDR3 is made up of 15 amino acids. Germline loops: CDR1 MNHEY, CDR2 SVGAGI.

The chain carries TRBV6-5 and TRBJ2-2, with 15 positions matching TRBD2. The CDR3 consists of 15 residues. The J segment lost 5 bases and the V segment lost 7 bases, leaving 2 bases of the junction unmatched. Germline V gene sequence: CDR1 MNHEY, CDR2 SVGAGI. The CDR3 loop is CASKGTSGGTGELFF. In nucleotides, the CDR3 is TGTGCCAGCAAGGGGACTAGCGGGGGGACCGGGGAGCTGTTTTTT.

The V gene is TRBV5-1, the J gene TRBJ2-7; 8 bases line up with TRBD1. The CDR3 extends over 15 amino acids. Unmatched junction bases numbered 6, after V lost 4 bases and J lost 0 bases. Germline CDR1 reads SGHRS; CDR2 reads YFSETQ. The CDR3 region has the DNA TGCGCCAGCAGCCCCGGCGGACAGGGCTCCTACGAGCAGTACTTC. It is translated as CASSPGGQGSYEQYF.

The V call is TRBV10-3, the J call TRBJ1-4, with TRBD1 identical over 8 bases. The CDR3 spans 18 residues. J lost 6 bases, V lost 3 bases, and 15 bases had no gene match. The germline gives CDR1 ENHRY, CDR2 SYGVKD. The CDR3 here is CAISEIRDVGQGDEKLFF. In DNA form, the CDR3 reads TGTGCCATCAGTGAAATAAGGGATGTAGGACAGGGAGATGAAAAACTGTTTTTT.

The V and J genes are TRBV19 and TRBJ1-1; D not resolved. Trimming removed 2 bases from V and 0 bases from J, with 7 bases in between. Germline V lookup: CDR1 LNHDA, CDR2 SQIVND (reference sequence). This CDR3 comprises 14 residues. This CDR3 reads CASSINFMNTEAFF. The CDR3, as DNA: TGTGCCAGTAGTATAAATTTCATGAACACTGAAGCTTTCTTT.

The table lists this clone with a few counts. V is TRBV20-1 and J is TRBJ1-1, with 9 bases aligning to TRBD1. With 5 bases clipped from V and 11 bases from J, the junction kept 6 bases outside the gene matches. The CDR3 sequence is 11 residues long. The V gene's germline CDR1 is DFQATT and CDR2 SNEGSKA (reference sequence). Written as DNA, the CDR3 is TGCAGTGCTCCGCGGGACAGGGATGCTTTCTTT. Protein product: CSAPRDRDAFF.

CDR3 amino acids: CASSEIGWRTDTQYF. In DNA, the CDR3 is TGTGCCAGCAGTGAAATAGGTTGGAGGACAGATACGCAGTATTTT. The chain joins TRBV6-1 to TRBJ2-3, with a possible D match to TRBD2 (5 bases). This CDR3 contains 15 residues. Germline CDR1 reads MNHNS; CDR2 reads SASEGT. Between the trimmed V and J ends, which lost 2 bases and 3 bases, there was a span of 12 bases.

CDR3 coding DNA: TGTGCCAGCAGTTCAGGTTATGGCACCCAGTACTTC. Its protein is CASSSGYGTQYF. The chain uses TRBV6-5 and TRBJ2-5; no clear D. Deletions cut 4 bases from V and 8 bases from J, with 11 bases between. This CDR3 is built from 12 residues. CDR1 is MNHEY and CDR2 is SVGAGI in the germline V gene.

The chain uses TRBV30 and TRBJ1-6; D remains ambiguous. The length of the CDR3 is 12 residues. Germline loops: CDR1 GTSNPN, CDR2 SVGIG (reference sequence). V dropped 2 bases and J dropped 6 bases, with 5 bases sitting between them. The CDR3 sequence: CAWSFRNSPLHF. The CDR3, as DNA: TGTGCCTGGAGTTTTCGTAATTCACCCCTCCACTTT.

This chain links TRBV19 with TRBJ1-2, with 9 positions matching TRBD1. The trim removed 7 bases at V and 9 bases at J, leaving 9 bases unmatched. The CDR3 contains 13 residues. Germline V gene lookup returns CDR1 LNHDA and CDR2 SQIVND (reference sequence). CDR3 residues: CASTWGQGVSYTF. The CDR3 DNA is TGTGCCAGTACTTGGGGACAGGGAGTAAGCTACACCTTC.